These T cell receptor beta chains were read from a single sample in a study of blood T cell repertoires in COVID-19. Assay used: immunoSEQ multiplex PCR; TCRdb lists only in-frame clones, some missing. This table holds some 300,000 clones, over 85% found once. The specimen sequenced was PBMCs or T cells enriched from blood (not recorded which). The origin of the receptors is a woman in her thirties who had recovered from COVID-19. The CDR3 runs from the conserved cysteine through the conserved F or W. Each record gives: clone size, D gene, CDR3 length, V gene, J gene, CDR3 protein, CDR3 DNA. The D gene is left open where the match is weak. Part of the rows lack a size; the others show once, few, many or a class for expanded clones.

clone size: NA
D gene: TRBD1
CDR3 length: 12
V gene: TRBV29-1
J gene: TRBJ1-1
CDR3 protein: CSVDRSRTEAFF
CDR3 DNA: TGCAGCGTGGACAGGAGTCGCACTGAAGCTTTCTTT

clone size: NA
D gene: TRBD2
CDR3 length: 18
V gene: TRBV5-1
J gene: TRBJ2-3
CDR3 protein: CASSLWWTSGDPGDTQYF
CDR3 DNA: TGCGCCAGCAGCTTGTGGTGGACTAGCGGAGACCCCGGGGATACGCAGTATTTT

clone size: NA
D gene: NA
CDR3 length: 13
V gene: TRBV12-5
J gene: TRBJ1-1
CDR3 protein: CASGFGGGTEAFF
CDR3 DNA: TGTGCTAGTGGTTTTGGGGGAGGCACTGAAGCTTTCTTT

clone size: NA
D gene: NA
CDR3 length: 11
V gene: TRBV2
J gene: TRBJ2-7
CDR3 protein: CASAYTDEQYF
CDR3 DNA: TGTGCCAGCGCCTATACGGACGAGCAGTACTTC

clone size: NA
D gene: NA
CDR3 length: 12
V gene: TRBV29-1
J gene: TRBJ2-7
CDR3 protein: CSVEGGTYEQYF
CDR3 DNA: TGCAGCGTAGAGGGGGGGACCTACGAGCAGTACTTC

clone size: NA
D gene: NA
CDR3 length: 13
V gene: TRBV9
J gene: TRBJ2-3
CDR3 protein: CASSVANADTQYF
CDR3 DNA: TGTGCCAGCAGCGTAGCTAACGCAGATACGCAGTATTTT

clone size: NA
D gene: NA
CDR3 length: 15
V gene: TRBV15
J gene: TRBJ1-2
CDR3 protein: CATSRDTDRHYGYTF
CDR3 DNA: TGTGCCACCAGCAGAGACACGGACAGACACTATGGCTACACCTTC

clone size: NA
D gene: TRBD2
CDR3 length: 21
V gene: TRBV4-1
J gene: TRBJ2-3
CDR3 protein: CASSQDPGLAGGPSFTDTQYF
CDR3 DNA: TGCGCCAGCAGCCAAGATCCGGGACTAGCGGGAGGGCCCTCTTTCACAGATACGCAGTATTTT

clone size: NA
D gene: NA
CDR3 length: 14
V gene: TRBV15
J gene: TRBJ2-7
CDR3 protein: CATSTHPQGSEQYF
CDR3 DNA: TGTGCCACCAGCACTCATCCCCAGGGTTCCGAGCAGTACTTC

clone size: NA
D gene: NA
CDR3 length: 12
V gene: TRBV6-2/TRBV6-3
J gene: TRBJ1-1
CDR3 protein: CASSFGQREAFF
CDR3 DNA: TGTGCCAGCAGTTTCGGACAGCGTGAAGCTTTCTTT

clone size: NA
D gene: TRBD2
CDR3 length: 15
V gene: TRBV28
J gene: TRBJ2-7
CDR3 protein: CASSLRSGLVRRKDF
CDR3 DNA: TGTGCCAGCAGTTTAAGATCTGGACTAGTCCGCCGAAAAGACTTC

clone size: NA
D gene: TRBD1
CDR3 length: 13
V gene: TRBV12-5
J gene: TRBJ1-1
CDR3 protein: CASGLVRRGLAFF
CDR3 DNA: TGTGCTAGTGGTTTGGTACGAAGGGGGCTGGCTTTCTTT

clone size: NA
D gene: TRBD1
CDR3 length: 15
V gene: TRBV7-9
J gene: TRBJ1-1
CDR3 protein: CASSPRQGSTSQAFF
CDR3 DNA: TGTGCCAGCAGCCCACGACAGGGGAGTACTAGTCAAGCTTTCTTT

clone size: NA
D gene: TRBD1
CDR3 length: 15
V gene: TRBV18
J gene: TRBJ1-1
CDR3 protein: CASSPMKQGETEAFF
CDR3 DNA: TGTGCCAGCTCACCGATGAAGCAGGGGGAAACTGAAGCTTTCTTT

clone size: NA
D gene: NA
CDR3 length: 17
V gene: TRBV18
J gene: TRBJ2-3
CDR3 protein: CASSPFLENLSTDTQYF
CDR3 DNA: TGTGCCAGCTCACCCTTTTTGGAGAACCTTAGCACAGATACGCAGTATTTT

clone size: NA
D gene: NA
CDR3 length: 13
V gene: TRBV6-5
J gene: TRBJ2-1
CDR3 protein: CASRGQTYNEQFF
CDR3 DNA: TGTGCCAGCAGAGGACAGACCTACAATGAGCAGTTCTTC

clone size: NA
D gene: NA
CDR3 length: 15
V gene: TRBV9
J gene: TRBJ1-3
CDR3 protein: CASSATGGSGNTIYF
CDR3 DNA: TGTGCCAGCAGCGCCACGGGTGGCTCTGGAAACACCATATATTTT

clone size: NA
D gene: TRBD1
CDR3 length: 16
V gene: TRBV11-1
J gene: TRBJ2-1
CDR3 protein: CASSSGTGKVYNEQFF
CDR3 DNA: TGTGCCAGCAGTTCCGGGACAGGGAAGGTCTACAATGAGCAGTTCTTC

clone size: NA
D gene: TRBD2
CDR3 length: 15
V gene: TRBV19
J gene: TRBJ2-7
CDR3 protein: CASSNKREGFYEQYF
CDR3 DNA: TGTGCCAGTAGTAACAAGCGGGAGGGCTTCTACGAGCAGTACTTC

clone size: NA
D gene: NA
CDR3 length: 11
V gene: TRBV20-1
J gene: TRBJ2-7
CDR3 protein: CSARYLDEQYF
CDR3 DNA: TGCAGTGCTAGATACTTGGACGAGCAGTACTTC

clone size: NA
D gene: NA
CDR3 length: 16
V gene: TRBV12-5
J gene: TRBJ2-2
CDR3 protein: CASGLGGPLNTGELFF
CDR3 DNA: TGTGCTAGTGGTTTGGGAGGGCCGCTCAACACCGGGGAGCTGTTTTTT

clone size: NA
D gene: NA
CDR3 length: 21
V gene: TRBV27
J gene: TRBJ1-1
CDR3 protein: CASSFSYEIRGALGWNTEAFF
CDR3 DNA: TGTGCCAGCAGTTTTTCATATGAAATCCGGGGGGCCCTGGGGTGGAACACTGAAGCTTTCTTT

clone size: NA
D gene: TRBD2
CDR3 length: 15
V gene: TRBV27
J gene: TRBJ2-1
CDR3 protein: CASSLASGANNEQFF
CDR3 DNA: TGTGCCAGCAGTTTGGCCAGCGGGGCTAACAATGAGCAGTTCTTC

clone size: NA
D gene: TRBD1
CDR3 length: 15
V gene: TRBV3-1/TRBV3-2
J gene: TRBJ1-5
CDR3 protein: CASSRQGRGNQPQHF
CDR3 DNA: TGTGCCAGCAGCCGACAGGGACGGGGCAATCAGCCCCAGCATTTT

clone size: NA
D gene: TRBD2
CDR3 length: 18
V gene: TRBV19
J gene: TRBJ2-1
CDR3 protein: CASSIDFRTSGRRNEQFF
CDR3 DNA: TGTGCCAGTAGTATAGATTTCAGGACTAGCGGGAGAAGGAATGAGCAGTTCTTC

clone size: NA
D gene: TRBD1
CDR3 length: 14
V gene: TRBV2
J gene: TRBJ1-5
CDR3 protein: CASSRDRGNQPQHF
CDR3 DNA: TGTGCCAGCAGCCGGGACAGGGGAAATCAGCCCCAGCATTTT

clone size: few
D gene: NA
CDR3 length: 13
V gene: TRBV2
J gene: TRBJ1-5
CDR3 protein: CASKGNSNQPQHF
CDR3 DNA: TGTGCCAGCAAGGGGAATAGCAATCAGCCCCAGCATTTT

clone size: NA
D gene: TRBD1
CDR3 length: 18
V gene: TRBV6-1
J gene: TRBJ1-6
CDR3 protein: CASSDWPQGIGDNSPLHF
CDR3 DNA: TGTGCCAGCAGTGATTGGCCACAGGGGATAGGCGATAATTCACCCCTCCACTTT

clone size: NA
D gene: NA
CDR3 length: 15
V gene: TRBV11-2
J gene: TRBJ1-2
CDR3 protein: CASSPRGGLRDGYTF
CDR3 DNA: TGTGCCAGCAGCCCTAGGGGGGGGTTAAGGGATGGCTACACCTTC

clone size: NA
D gene: NA
CDR3 length: 11
V gene: TRBV2
J gene: TRBJ1-2
CDR3 protein: CASPGTLGYTF
CDR3 DNA: TGTGCCAGCCCCGGGACTTTAGGCTACACCTTC

clone size: NA
D gene: TRBD1
CDR3 length: 16
V gene: TRBV24-1
J gene: TRBJ2-3
CDR3 protein: CATSETGTAHTDTQYF
CDR3 DNA: TGTGCCACCAGTGAAACCGGGACAGCTCACACAGATACGCAGTATTTT

clone size: NA
D gene: TRBD2
CDR3 length: 15
V gene: TRBV9
J gene: TRBJ2-7
CDR3 protein: CASSGLAGGRYEQYF
CDR3 DNA: TGTGCCAGCAGCGGACTAGCGGGAGGGCGCTACGAGCAGTACTTC

clone size: NA
D gene: TRBD2
CDR3 length: 15
V gene: TRBV27
J gene: TRBJ2-7
CDR3 protein: CASSPGTSGGQEQYF
CDR3 DNA: TGTGCCAGCAGTCCCGGGACTAGCGGGGGCCAGGAGCAGTACTTC

clone size: once
D gene: TRBD1
CDR3 length: 14
V gene: TRBV7-9
J gene: TRBJ2-6
CDR3 protein: CASTTGPGANVLTF
CDR3 DNA: TGTGCCAGTACGACAGGGCCAGGGGCCAACGTCCTGACTTTC

clone size: NA
D gene: NA
CDR3 length: 15
V gene: TRBV15
J gene: TRBJ2-7
CDR3 protein: CATSRVVTGSYEQYF
CDR3 DNA: TGTGCCACCAGCAGAGTTGTTACGGGGTCCTACGAGCAGTACTTC